This section outlines one T cell receptor beta chain sequence together with its context. This entry is derived from a study of cytomegalovirus exposure and HLA in healthy donors. Study overall: The approximately 120 validation repertoires, a later analysis reported, used the same platform as the 666 first-cohort repertoires.

Using immunoSEQ multiplex PCR, the repertoire was profiled, and TCRdb retains in-frame clones only, with some absent. The table shows approximately 220,000 clones, with roughly 88% occurring only once. CDR3 length: 15 residues. Germline V gives CDR1 MDHEN, CDR2 SYDVKM. The V gene end was trimmed by 8 bases and the J gene end by 8 bases; junction bases not matched to a gene: 17. The origin of this receptor is a woman in her twenties or thirties in good health and CMV-seropositive. This rearrangement joins TRBV28 to TRBJ1-2; TRBD1 matches 7 bases. Material for sequencing was PBMCs. The CDR3 loop is CASGRDSRGKEGYTF. The DNA of the CDR3 is TGTGCCAGCGGAAGGGACAGTAGGGGAAAGGAGGGCTACACCTTC.